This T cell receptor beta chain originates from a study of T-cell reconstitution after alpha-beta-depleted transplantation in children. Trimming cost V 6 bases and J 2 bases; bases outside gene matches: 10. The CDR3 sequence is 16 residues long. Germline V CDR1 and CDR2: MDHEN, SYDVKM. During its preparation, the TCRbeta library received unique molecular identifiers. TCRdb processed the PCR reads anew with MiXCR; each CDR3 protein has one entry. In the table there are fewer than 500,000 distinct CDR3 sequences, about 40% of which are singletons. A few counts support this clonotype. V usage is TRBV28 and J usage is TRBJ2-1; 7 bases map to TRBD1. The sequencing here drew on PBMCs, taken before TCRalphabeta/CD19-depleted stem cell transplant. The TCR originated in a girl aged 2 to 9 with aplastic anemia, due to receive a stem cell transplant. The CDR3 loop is CASSSNRQGTYNEQFF. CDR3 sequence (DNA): TGTGCCAGCAGCTCTAATAGACAGGGTACCTACAATGAGCAGTTCTTC. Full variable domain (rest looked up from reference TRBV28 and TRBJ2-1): DVKVTQSSRYLVKRTGEKVFLECVQDMDHENMFWYRQDPGLGLRLIYFSYDVKMKEKGDIPEGYSVSREKKERFSLILESASTNQTSMYLCASSSNRQGTYNEQFFGPGTRLTVL.